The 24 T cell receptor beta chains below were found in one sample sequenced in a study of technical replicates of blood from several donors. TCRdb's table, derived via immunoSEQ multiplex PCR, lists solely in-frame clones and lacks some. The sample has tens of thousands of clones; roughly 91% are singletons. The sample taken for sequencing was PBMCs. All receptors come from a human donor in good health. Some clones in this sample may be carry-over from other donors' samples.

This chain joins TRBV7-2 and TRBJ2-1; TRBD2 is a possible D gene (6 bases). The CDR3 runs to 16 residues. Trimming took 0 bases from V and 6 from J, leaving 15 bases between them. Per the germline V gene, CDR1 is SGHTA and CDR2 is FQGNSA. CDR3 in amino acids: CASSLAHSSGLNEQFF. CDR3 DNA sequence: TGTGCCAGCAGCTTAGCCCATTCCAGCGGGCTCAATGAGCAGTTCTTC.

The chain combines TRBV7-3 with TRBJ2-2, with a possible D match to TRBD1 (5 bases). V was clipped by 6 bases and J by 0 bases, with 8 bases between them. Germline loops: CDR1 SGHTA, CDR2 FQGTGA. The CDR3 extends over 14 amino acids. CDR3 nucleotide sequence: TGTGCCAGCAGAGACAGTGCGAACACCGGGGAGCTGTTTTTT. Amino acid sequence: CASRDSANTGELFF.

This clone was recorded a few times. The CDR3 region is CASSLGNMRNEQFF. As DNA, the CDR3 is TGTGCCAGCAGCTTAGGTAATATGAGGAATGAGCAGTTCTTC. The rearrangement links TRBV7-8 to TRBJ2-1; D is unclear. The CDR3 is made up of 14 amino acids. Trimming pared 1 base from V and 7 bases from J, leaving 11 bases between. Germline lookup yields CDR1 SGHVS and CDR2 FQNEAQ.

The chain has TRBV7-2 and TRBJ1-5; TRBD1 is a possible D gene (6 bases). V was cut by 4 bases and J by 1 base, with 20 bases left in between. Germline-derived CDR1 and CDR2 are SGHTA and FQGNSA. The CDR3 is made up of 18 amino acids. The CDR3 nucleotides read TGTGCCAGCAGCTCCCGGGGGGGCCCCGGACAGAGCAATCAGCCCCAGCATTTT. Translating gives CASSSRGGPGQSNQPQHF. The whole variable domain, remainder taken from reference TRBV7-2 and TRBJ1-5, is GAGVSQSPSNKVTEKGKDVELRCDPISGHTALYWYRQSLGQGLEFLIYFQGNSAPDKSGLPSDRFSAERTGGSVSTLTIQRTQQEDSAVYLCASSSRGGPGQSNQPQHFGDGTRLSIL.

The CDR3: CASSLALGGGEQFF. DNA of the CDR3: TGTGCCAGCAGCTTAGCCCTGGGTGGGGGGGAGCAGTTCTTC. V usage is TRBV7-6 and J usage is TRBJ2-1, with D possibly TRBD2 on 6 matching bases. The CDR3 covers 14 residues. V was trimmed by 0 bases and J by 10 bases, leaving 13 bases between them. From germline, CDR1 is SGHVS and CDR2 FNYEAQ.

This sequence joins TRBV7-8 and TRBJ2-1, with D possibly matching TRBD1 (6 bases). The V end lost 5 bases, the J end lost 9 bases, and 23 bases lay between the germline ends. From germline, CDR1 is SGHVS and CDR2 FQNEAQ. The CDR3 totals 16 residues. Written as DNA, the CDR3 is TGTGCCAGCAGCCCAGCGGATCATCAGGGGTTCGGTGAGCAGTTCTTC. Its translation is CASSPADHQGFGEQFF. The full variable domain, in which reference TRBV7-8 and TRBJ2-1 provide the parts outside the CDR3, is GAGVSQSPRYKVAKRGQDVALRCDPISGHVSLFWYQQALGQGPEFLTYFQNEAQLDKSGLPSDRFFAERPEGSVSTLKIQRTQQEDSAVYLCASSPADHQGFGEQFFGPGTRLTVL.

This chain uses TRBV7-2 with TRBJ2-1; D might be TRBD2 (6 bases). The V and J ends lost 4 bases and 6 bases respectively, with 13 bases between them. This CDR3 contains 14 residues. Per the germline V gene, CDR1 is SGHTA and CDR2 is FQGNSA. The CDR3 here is CASSYPGLLNEQFF. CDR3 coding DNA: TGTGCCAGCAGCTATCCGGGACTTCTCAATGAGCAGTTCTTC.

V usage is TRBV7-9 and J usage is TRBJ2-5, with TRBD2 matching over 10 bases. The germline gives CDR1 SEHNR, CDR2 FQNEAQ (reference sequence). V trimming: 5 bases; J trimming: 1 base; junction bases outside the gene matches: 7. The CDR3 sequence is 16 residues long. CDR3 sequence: CASSHPSGGPQETQYF. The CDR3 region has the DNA TGTGCCAGCAGCCATCCTAGCGGGGGCCCCCAAGAGACCCAGTACTTC.

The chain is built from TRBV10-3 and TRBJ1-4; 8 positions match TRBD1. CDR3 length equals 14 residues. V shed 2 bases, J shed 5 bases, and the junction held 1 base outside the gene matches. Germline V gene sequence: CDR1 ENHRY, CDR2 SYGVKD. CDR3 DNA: TGTGCCATCAGTGAGAGACAGGGGAATGAAAAACTGTTTTTT. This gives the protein CAISERQGNEKLFF.

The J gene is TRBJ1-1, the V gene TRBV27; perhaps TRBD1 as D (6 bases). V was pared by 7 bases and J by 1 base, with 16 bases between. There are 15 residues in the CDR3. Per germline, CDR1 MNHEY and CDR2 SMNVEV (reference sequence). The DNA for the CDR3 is TGTGCCAGCACGAACTTACAGGGAAAGAACACTGAAGCTTTCTTT. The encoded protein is CASTNLQGKNTEAFF.

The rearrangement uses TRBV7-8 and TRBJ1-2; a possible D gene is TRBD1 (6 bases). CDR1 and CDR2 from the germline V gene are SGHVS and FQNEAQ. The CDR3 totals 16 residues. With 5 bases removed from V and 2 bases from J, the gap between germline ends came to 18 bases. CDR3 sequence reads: CASSRDTGVPNYGYTF. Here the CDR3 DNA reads TGTGCCAGCAGCCGGGACACAGGAGTTCCAAACTATGGCTACACCTTC.

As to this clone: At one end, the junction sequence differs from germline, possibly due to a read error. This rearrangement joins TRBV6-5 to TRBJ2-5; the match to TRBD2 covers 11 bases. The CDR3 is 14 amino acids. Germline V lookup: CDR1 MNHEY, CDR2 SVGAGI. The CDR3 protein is CASSYRTSGGHLHF. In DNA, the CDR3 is TGTGCCAGCAGTTATAGAACTAGCGGGGGTCATTTGCACTTC.

The CDR3 here is CASSYSSGGTGYGYTF. In DNA form, the CDR3 reads TGTGCCAGCAGTTACTCGAGCGGTGGGACAGGCTATGGCTACACCTTC. This chain connects TRBV6-5 to TRBJ1-2, with 8 bases aligning to TRBD1. After removal of 0 bases from V and 4 bases from J, the junction contained 7 bases not matched to a gene. Germline CDR1 and CDR2: MNHEY and SVGAGI. The CDR3 has 16 amino acids.

In DNA form, the CDR3 reads TGTGCCAGCAGTGAACGGGTGGGGCGGGGGAGGAATGAGCAGTTCTTC. Its translation: CASSERVGRGRNEQFF. The rearrangement uses TRBV25-1 and TRBJ2-1; 7 positions agree with TRBD2. The V segment lost 2 bases and the J segment 7 bases; nucleotides outside the gene matches: 11. Germline CDR1 and CDR2: MGHDK and SYGVNS. This CDR3 is built from 16 residues.

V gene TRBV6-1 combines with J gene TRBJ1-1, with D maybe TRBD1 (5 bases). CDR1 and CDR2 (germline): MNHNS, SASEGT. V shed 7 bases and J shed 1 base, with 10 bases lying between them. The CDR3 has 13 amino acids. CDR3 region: CASTPQANTEAFF. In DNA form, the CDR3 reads TGTGCCAGCACCCCACAGGCGAACACTGAAGCTTTCTTT.

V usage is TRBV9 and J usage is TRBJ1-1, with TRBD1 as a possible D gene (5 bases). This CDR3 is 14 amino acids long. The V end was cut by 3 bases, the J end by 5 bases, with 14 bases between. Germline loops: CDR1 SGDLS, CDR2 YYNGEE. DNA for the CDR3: TGTGCCAGCAGCGAGGCCGGGGGGGGAACTGAAGCTTTCTTT. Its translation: CASSEAGGGTEAFF.

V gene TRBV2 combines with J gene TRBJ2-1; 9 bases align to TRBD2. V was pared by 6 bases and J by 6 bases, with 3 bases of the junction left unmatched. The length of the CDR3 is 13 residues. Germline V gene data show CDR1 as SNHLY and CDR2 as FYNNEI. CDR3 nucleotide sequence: TGTGCCAGCAGAAAGACTAGCGGCAATGAGCAGTTCTTC. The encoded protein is CASRKTSGNEQFF.

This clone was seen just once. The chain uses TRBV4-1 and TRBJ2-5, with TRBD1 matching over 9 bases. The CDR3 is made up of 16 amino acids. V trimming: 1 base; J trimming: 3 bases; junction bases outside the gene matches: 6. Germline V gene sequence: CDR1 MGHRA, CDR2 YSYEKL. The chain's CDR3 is CASSQVFRDREETQYF. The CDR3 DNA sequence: TGCGCCAGCAGCCAAGTGTTTAGGGACAGGGAAGAGACCCAGTACTTC.

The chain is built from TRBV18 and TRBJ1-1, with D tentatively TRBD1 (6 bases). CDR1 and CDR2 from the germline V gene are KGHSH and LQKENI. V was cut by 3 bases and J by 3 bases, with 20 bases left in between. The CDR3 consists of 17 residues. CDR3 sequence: CASSPRRPDRRDTEAFF. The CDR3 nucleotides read TGTGCCAGCTCACCGCGACGCCCGGACAGAAGGGACACTGAAGCTTTCTTT.

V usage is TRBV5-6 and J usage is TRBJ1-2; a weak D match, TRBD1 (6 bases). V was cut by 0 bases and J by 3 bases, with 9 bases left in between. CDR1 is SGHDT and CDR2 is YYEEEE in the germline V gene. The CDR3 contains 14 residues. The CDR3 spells CASSLDRGYYGYTF. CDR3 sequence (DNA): TGTGCCAGCAGCTTGGATAGGGGGTACTATGGCTACACCTTC.

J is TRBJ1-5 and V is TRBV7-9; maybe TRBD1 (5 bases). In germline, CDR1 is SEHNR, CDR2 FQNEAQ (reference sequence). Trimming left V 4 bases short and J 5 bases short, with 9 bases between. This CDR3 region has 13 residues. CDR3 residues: CASSSSGDQPQHF. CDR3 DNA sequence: TGTGCCAGCAGCTCATCGGGGGATCAGCCCCAGCATTTT. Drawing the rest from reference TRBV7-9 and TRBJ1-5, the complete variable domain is DTGVSQNPRHKITKRGQNVTFRCDPISEHNRLYWYRQTLGQGPEFLTYFQNEAQLEKSRLLSDRFSAERPKGSFSTLEIQRTEQGDSAMYLCASSSSGDQPQHFGDGTRLSIL.

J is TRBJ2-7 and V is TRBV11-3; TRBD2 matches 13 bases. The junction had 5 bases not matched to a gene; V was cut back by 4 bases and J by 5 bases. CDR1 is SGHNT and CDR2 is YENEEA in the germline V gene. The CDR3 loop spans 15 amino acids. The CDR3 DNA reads TGTGCCAGCAGCTCGGGACTAGCGGGATCCGACGAGCAGTACTTC. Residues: CASSSGLAGSDEQYF.

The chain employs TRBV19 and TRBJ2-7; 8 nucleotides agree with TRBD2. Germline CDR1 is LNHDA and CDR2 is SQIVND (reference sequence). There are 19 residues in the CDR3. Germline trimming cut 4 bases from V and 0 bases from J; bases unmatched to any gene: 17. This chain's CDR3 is CASSRGTRRHRTSSYEQYF. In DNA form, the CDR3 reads TGTGCCAGTAGTAGGGGGACTAGACGGCACAGGACGAGCTCCTACGAGCAGTACTTC.

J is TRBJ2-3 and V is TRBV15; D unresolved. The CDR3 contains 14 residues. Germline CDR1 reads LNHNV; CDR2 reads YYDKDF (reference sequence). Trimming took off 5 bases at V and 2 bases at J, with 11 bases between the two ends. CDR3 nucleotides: TGTGCCACCAGCGTAGAAAGAGCCACAGATACGCAGTATTTT. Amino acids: CATSVERATDTQYF.